This T cell receptor beta chain stems from a study of T cell responses to AZD1222 COVID-19 vaccine (dated by TCRdb to about 2021). Looking at the study overall: TCR sequencing was performed for 230 to 250 trial participants, of whom around 200 were given two doses of AZD1222 and around 26 were given two doses of MenACWY control vaccine. Trial participants were enrolled by age into 18-55, 56-69 and 70-plus year subgroups, with approximately 150, 28 and 58 TCR-sequenced participants respectively.

The time point label of this sample denotes: baseline before first vaccination. The treatment or condition label, read with the paper, signifies: meningococcal conjugate vaccine given as trial control. Samples from vaccinated people were obtained from the UK trials COV001 and COV002, which included a single-blind randomized controlled phase 2/3 trial of AZD1222 (ChAdOx1 nCoV-19) in healthy adults. For TCRbeta chain sequencing, PBMC samples were collected from trial participants at day 0 and at day 28 after the second dose. What the research found in general, with its limitations: Most participants were white British and females outnumbered males, and the authors suggested that clonal diversity may have been underestimated. Spike-specific TCR breadth and depth rose significantly after two AZD1222 doses compared with day 0 and with MenACWY recipients. Conclusions about previously exposed vaccinees are limited, since just six AZD1222 recipients were seropositive for SARS-CoV-2 at baseline. In the small 56-69-year group, the increase in depth fell short of significance, most likely because of low power. Reportedly, almost half of the unique spike-specific TCRs recognized epitopes lying outside the regions that are mutated in the B.1.351 and B.1.1.7 variants. The whole spike protein was spanned by vaccine-associated CD4 TCRs, and dominant responses were seen in regions 160-218 and 743-854. Because no samples from the day 14 peak response were available, repertoires could be characterized only after the peak T cell response.

V and J are truncated by 1 base and 2 bases respectively, leaving an intervening sequence of 16 bases. From its cysteine to its phenylalanine, the CDR3 spans 16 amino acids. Here the CDR3 DNA is all that survives: 48 bases in frame from base 1. According to the germline V gene (reference sequence), CDR1 reads GTSNPN and CDR2 reads SVGIG. As regards this clone: Its recognized antigen is unknown. Base quality data are lacking; no much larger clone is found one base away.

The CDR3 regions of human TCRbeta chains were analyzed by immunosequencing. Per the original workflow: TCRs in the repertoires were compared against a reference library of SARS-CoV-2-specific TCRs that had been generated with the MIRA antigen-specificity platform. Breadth was defined as the fraction of unique TCRs that were SARS-CoV-2-associated, and depth was defined as the fraction of total T cells that were SARS-CoV-2-associated. Using the MIRA data, every spike-specific TCR was mapped to the spike region that the TCR reacted to and assigned to either a CD4 or a CD8 class. Log10-transformed breadth and depth values were compared by one-way ANOVA with Sidak's multiple comparisons tests. Sourced from immuneACCESS, this table was stored by TCRdb with only in-frame sequences that have V and J called. A share of the clones is absent; for the studies checked, an unresolved V gene accounts for under half, and the remainder has no known explanation. V and J calls and clone size come straight from that table; D and trimming were deduced from the DNA. The sample records 70,000 to 95,000 clones, about 90% of which are singletons. The top ten clonotypes cover around 2.8% of the sample.

The source was peripheral blood, collected on day 0 of MenACWY control vaccination. The sequence links TRBV30 to TRBJ2-3; the D region is possibly TRBD1 or TRBD2, each matching across 5 bases. The sequence was collected from an adult in good health. The DNA reads TGTGCCTGGAGTGGAGGGACCCTTGCCAACACAGATACGCAGTATTTT. Its protein product is CAWSGGTLANTDTQYF.